The 24 T cell receptor beta chains given below trace back to one sample, sequenced in a study of radiotherapy plus CTLA-4 blockade in lung cancer. The protocol was immunoSEQ multiplex PCR, while the TCRdb copy is restricted to in-frame clones and leaves out a portion. This sample has about 43,000 clones; roughly 67% occur once, and the top ten carry 23%. The starting material was peripheral blood, obtained from a patient treated with radiotherapy plus ipilimumab. The receptors originated from a human donor with non-small cell lung cancer who had a partial response to radiotherapy plus ipilimumab.

This clone was observed a handful of times. The chain carries TRBV7-3 and TRBJ2-7; D possibly corresponds to TRBD2 (6 bases). Germline V CDR1 and CDR2: SGHTA, FQGTGA. The CDR3 contains 15 residues. Trimming stripped 1 base from V and 3 bases from J, with 13 bases between. CDR3 sequence reads: CASSLRDWGFYEQYF. CDR3 nucleotides: TGTGCCAGCAGCTTAAGGGACTGGGGCTTCTACGAGCAGTACTTC.

At least ten counts were recorded for this clone. The chain recombines TRBV9 with TRBJ1-3; 7 bases fit TRBD1. The germline CDR1 and CDR2 sequences are SGDLS and YYNGEE. The J segment lost 2 bases and the V segment lost 3 bases, leaving 11 bases of the junction unmatched. The CDR3 contains 17 residues. The CDR3 DNA reads as TGTGCCAGCAGCGAGGGAGGACAGGCCAGTGCTGGAAACACCATATATTTT. Translation: CASSEGGQASAGNTIYF.

The V call is TRBV9, the J call TRBJ2-1; 7 nucleotides match TRBD1. The CDR3 is made up of 16 amino acids. The germline V gene has CDR1 SGDLS and CDR2 YYNGEE. V shed 6 bases, J shed 3 bases, and the junction held 12 bases outside the gene matches. The CDR3 nucleotides are TGTGCCAGCACCGTTGGACAGGAGCCTTACTACAATGAGCAGTTCTTC. Amino acid sequence: CASTVGQEPYYNEQFF.

The gene calls are TRBV11-1 and TRBJ2-6; 10 positions match TRBD1. V lost 5 bases, J lost 0 bases, and 4 bases stayed unmatched. Germline CDR1 is SGHAT and CDR2 is FQDESV (reference sequence). The CDR3 is 17 amino acids. The CDR3 DNA sequence: TGTGCCAGCAGCCTCGGGACAGGGGCCTCTGGGGCCAACGTCCTGACTTTC. Its translation: CASSLGTGASGANVLTF. Full variable domain (remainder filled in from reference TRBV11-1 and TRBJ2-6): EAEVAQSPRYKITEKSQAVAFWCDPISGHATLYWYRQILGQGPELLVQFQDESVVDDSQLPKDRFSAERLKGVDSTLKIQPAELGDSAMYLCASSLGTGASGANVLTFGAGSRLTVL.

The J gene is TRBJ1-1, the V gene TRBV4-2, with unresolved D. The CDR3 contains 13 residues. CDR1 and CDR2 from the germline V gene are LGHNA and YNFKEQ. V was cut by 2 bases and J by 3 bases, with 7 bases left in between. DNA for the CDR3: TGTGCCAGCAGCCAAACTACCCACACTGAAGCTTTCTTT. Protein sequence: CASSQTTHTEAFF.

The rearrangement links TRBV30 to TRBJ2-7, with TRBD2 matching 14 bases. The CDR3 is 16 amino acids. The V segment lost 2 bases and the J segment 3 bases; nucleotides outside the gene matches: 6. Looked up from germline, CDR1 is GTSNPN and CDR2 is SVGIG (reference sequence). The CDR3 region is CAWSRGLAGVDYEQYF. CDR3 sequence (DNA): TGTGCCTGGAGTAGGGGACTAGCGGGAGTTGACTACGAGCAGTACTTC.

The V and J genes are TRBV6-1 and TRBJ1-6; D gene ambiguous. Germline loops: CDR1 MNHNS, CDR2 SASEGT. V shed 7 bases and J shed 10 bases, with 17 bases lying between them. The CDR3 consists of 14 residues. In nucleotides, the CDR3 is TGTGCCAGCAAGACCCTGACCTTCGGGTCACCCCTCCACTTT. Its protein is CASKTLTFGSPLHF.

The chain couples TRBV4-1 to TRBJ1-4; D remains ambiguous. Germline loops: CDR1 MGHRA, CDR2 YSYEKL. The CDR3 covers 15 residues. With 1 base removed from V and 7 bases from J, the gap between germline ends came to 13 bases. The CDR3 DNA reads as TGCGCCAGCAGCCAAGGGGCGGGGATCCGTGAAAAACTGTTTTTT. Its translation: CASSQGAGIREKLFF.

This clone has more than one count but fewer than ten. This chain links TRBV11-3 with TRBJ1-1; perhaps TRBD1 as D (6 bases). The V gene's germline CDR1 is SGHNT and CDR2 YENEEA. The V and J ends lost 1 base and 9 bases respectively, with 12 bases between them. The CDR3 spans 13 residues. The CDR3 bases are TGTGCCAGCAGCTTAGTACAGGGTTGGCAAGCTTTCTTT. Its translation: CASSLVQGWQAFF.

The CDR3 loop reads CATVDRGHEKLFF. The CDR3, as DNA: TGTGCCACAGTTGACAGGGGGCACGAAAAACTGTTTTTT. The rearrangement joins TRBV15 to TRBJ1-4; 10 bases map to TRBD1. Trimming removed 9 bases from V and 8 bases from J; junction bases left unmatched: 6. The CDR3 sequence is 13 residues long. Germline lookup yields CDR1 LNHNV and CDR2 YYDKDF (reference sequence).

This clone was observed a handful of times. The rearrangement uses TRBV7-6 and TRBJ2-1, with 12 bases aligning to TRBD2. Per germline, CDR1 SGHVS and CDR2 FNYEAQ. After removal of 0 bases from V and 6 bases from J, the junction contained 3 bases not matched to a gene. CDR3 length: 16 amino acids. In DNA form, the CDR3 reads TGTGCCAGCAGCTTAGCGACTAGCGGGAGTCGCAATGAGCAGTTCTTC. Its translation is CASSLATSGSRNEQFF.

This chain joins TRBV9 and TRBJ2-5, with TRBD2 matching over 12 bases. The CDR3 runs to 19 residues. Germline V gene data show CDR1 as SGDLS and CDR2 as YYNGEE. Losses at the gene ends were 0 bases for V and 1 base for J; bases not matched to a gene: 10. The CDR3 DNA is TGTGCCAGCAGCGTAGCTCCGAGACTAGCGGGAGAGGGCCAAGAGACCCAGTACTTC. It yields the protein CASSVAPRLAGEGQETQYF.

The chain uses TRBV27 and TRBJ2-7, with D perhaps TRBD1 (6 bases). The CDR3 covers 13 residues. Germline V gene lookup returns CDR1 MNHEY and CDR2 SMNVEV (reference sequence). Trimming shortened V by 5 bases and J by 7 bases, and 15 bases separated the two germline ends. CDR3 sequence reads: CASSTGPKGEQYF. CDR3 DNA: TGTGCCAGCAGTACAGGGCCGAAAGGGGAGCAGTACTTC.

The J gene is TRBJ1-5, the V gene TRBV19, with D perhaps TRBD1 (5 bases). From germline, CDR1 is LNHDA and CDR2 SQIVND (reference sequence). V was pared by 0 bases and J by 8 bases, with 5 bases between. The CDR3 runs to 12 residues. CDR3 region: CASSIEGEPQHF. The CDR3 DNA is TGTGCCAGTAGTATAGAAGGGGAGCCCCAGCATTTT.

The gene calls are TRBV7-6 and TRBJ2-5; possible D gene TRBD1, 6 bases. CDR3 length equals 16 residues. V was trimmed by 2 bases and J by 2 bases, leaving 15 bases between them. CDR1 and CDR2 (germline): SGHVS, FNYEAQ. The CDR3 sequence is CASSLSGTRPQETQYF. The CDR3 nucleotides read TGTGCCAGCAGCTTATCCGGGACAAGGCCACAAGAGACCCAGTACTTC. Together with reference TRBV7-6 and TRBJ2-5, the CDR3 gives the full variable domain: GAGVSQSPRYKVTKRGQDVALRCDPISGHVSLYWYRQALGQGPEFLTYFNYEAQQDKSGLPNDRFSAERPEGSISTLTIQRTEQRDSAMYRCASSLSGTRPQETQYFGPGTRLLVL.

This sequence joins TRBV9 and TRBJ2-1, with 10 positions matching TRBD2. V gave up 4 bases and J gave up 4 bases; unmatched junction bases: 2. CDR1 and CDR2 from the germline V gene are SGDLS and YYNGEE. This CDR3 comprises 14 residues. The CDR3 sequence is CASSPSGGYNEQFF. The CDR3 nucleotides read TGTGCCAGCAGCCCTAGCGGGGGTTACAATGAGCAGTTCTTC.

As for this clone: The same CDR3 also results from other DNA sequences found in this sample. The rearrangement uses TRBV5-1 and TRBJ2-7; D possibly corresponds to TRBD1 (5 bases). The CDR3 has 13 residues. The V end lost 0 bases, the J end lost 1 base, and 5 bases lay between the germline ends. Per germline, CDR1 SGHRS and CDR2 YFSETQ. CDR3 DNA sequence: TGCGCCAGCAGCTTGGCAGGGTCCTACGAGCAGTACTTC. This codes for CASSLAGSYEQYF.

A few counts support this clone. The genes are TRBV6-5 and TRBJ2-7; D is perhaps TRBD1 (6 bases). V lost 4 bases, J lost 1 base, and 8 bases lay in between. From germline, CDR1 is MNHEY and CDR2 SVGAGI. The CDR3 extends over 13 amino acids. For the CDR3, the DNA is TGTGCCAGCAGTTCAACAGGGTCCTACGAGCAGTACTTC. This sequence encodes CASSSTGSYEQYF.

The chain combines TRBV15 with TRBJ2-1, with 7 bases identical to TRBD1. V shed 1 base and J 8 bases; nucleotides not matched to a gene: 11. The germline V gene has CDR1 LNHNV and CDR2 YYDKDF (reference sequence). The CDR3 loop spans 16 amino acids. CDR3 sequence: CATSRVKTGLADEQFF. In DNA, the CDR3 is TGTGCCACCAGCAGAGTAAAGACAGGGCTTGCAGATGAGCAGTTCTTC.

The chain employs TRBV6-6 and TRBJ2-5, with no clear D. Judging by the DNA end, TRBJ2-7 fits better; the J call may be wrong. Germline V lookup: CDR1 MNHNY, CDR2 SVGAGI (reference sequence). The CDR3 is 15 residues long. The CDR3 bases are TGTGCCAGCAGTTCCCCCACGCTAGTGGTTGGCGAGCAGTACTTC. Protein sequence: CASSSPTLVVGEQYF.

This rearrangement joins TRBV19 to TRBJ2-5, with a possible D match to TRBD2 (6 bases). This CDR3 comprises 17 residues. Trimming stripped 6 bases from V and 3 bases from J, with 23 bases between. Germline V CDR1 and CDR2: LNHDA, SQIVND (reference sequence). The CDR3 region has the DNA TGTGCCAGTAGCCCCTCCTGGGGTGCGGGACTCAAAGAGACCCAGTACTTC. Translation: CASSPSWGAGLKETQYF. Filled out from reference TRBV19 and TRBJ2-5, the complete variable domain reads DGGITQSPKYLFRKEGQNVTLSCEQNLNHDAMYWYRQDPGQGLRLIYYSQIVNDFQKGDIAEGYSVSREKKESFPLTVTSAQKNPTAFYLCASSPSWGAGLKETQYFGPGTRLLVL.

This clone is a singleton in its sample. The gene calls are TRBV6-1 and TRBJ2-3, with 9 bases matching TRBD1. The V gene end was trimmed by 1 base and the J gene end by 2 bases; junction bases not matched to a gene: 4. CDR1 is MNHNS, CDR2 SASEGT, per germline. The CDR3 is 16 residues long. CDR3 DNA sequence: TGTGCCAGCAGTGAAGGACAGGGGGACGACACAGATACGCAGTATTTT. This encodes CASSEGQGDDTDTQYF.

The chain is built from TRBV6-1 and TRBJ2-1, with D possibly matching TRBD2 (7 bases). The germline gives CDR1 MNHNS, CDR2 SASEGT. The V and J ends lost 4 bases and 12 bases respectively, with 25 bases between them. The CDR3 spans 16 residues. CDR3 sequence reads: CASSGKGGGGLGGQFF. The CDR3 DNA sequence: TGTGCCAGCAGTGGGAAGGGGGGCGGGGGCTTAGGTGGGCAGTTCTTC.

CDR3 bases: TGTGCCAGCAGCCAAGATCCGGGGCGGGGTCCCTACGAGCAGTACTTC. It encodes CASSQDPGRGPYEQYF. V usage is TRBV4-2 and J usage is TRBJ2-7; D possibly corresponds to TRBD2 (6 bases). Between the trimmed V and J ends, which lost 0 bases and 2 bases, there was a span of 14 bases. CDR1 LGHNA and CDR2 YNFKEQ come from the germline V gene. The CDR3 length is 16 residues.